The 23 T cell receptor beta chains in this list originate from one sample, sequenced in a study of STAT5B mutations in CD4+ large granular lymphocyte leukemia. Clones were read by immunoSEQ multiplex PCR, and TCRdb kept only the in-frame ones, dropping some. The sample shows tens of thousands of clones, 65% to 80% of them seen only once. Source material: CD4+ T cells from blood buffy coats. These receptors were obtained from a human donor in good health.

J is TRBJ1-1 and V is TRBV28; D is undetermined. V lost 6 bases to trimming and J lost 8 bases, with 13 bases between them. Germline assignment: CDR1 MDHEN and CDR2 SYDVKM. There are 12 residues in the CDR3. CDR3 protein: CASSRGSGEAFF. CDR3 coding DNA: TGTGCCAGCAGCCGAGGGAGCGGAGAAGCTTTCTTT.

The rearrangement uses TRBV20-1 and TRBJ2-5; perhaps TRBD2 as D (5 bases). V was shortened by 3 bases and J by 3 bases, with 5 bases between the two germline ends. Germline-derived CDR1 and CDR2 are DFQATT and SNEGSKA (reference sequence). The CDR3 runs 11 residues. CDR3 loop: CSASGKETQYF. DNA of the CDR3: TGCAGTGCTAGCGGGAAAGAGACCCAGTACTTC.

This sequence joins TRBV6-5 and TRBJ2-5; D possibly corresponds to TRBD1 (6 bases). The better agreement between TRBJ2-7 and the DNA end casts doubt on the J call. Germline V gene sequence: CDR1 MNHEY, CDR2 SVGAGI. The CDR3 is 14 amino acids. The CDR3 DNA is TGTGCCAGCAGTTACTCAAACAGGGTCTACGAGCAGTACTTC. Its translation is CASSYSNRVYEQYF.

As DNA, the CDR3 is TGTGCCAGCAGCATGGGACAGCGGAACACTGAAGCTTTCTTT. The encoded protein is CASSMGQRNTEAFF. The J gene is TRBJ1-1, the V gene TRBV28; 7 bases are shared with TRBD1. This CDR3 contains 14 residues. The germline gives CDR1 MDHEN, CDR2 SYDVKM. V gave up 6 bases and J gave up 1 base; unmatched junction bases: 5.

The chain links TRBV10-1 to TRBJ2-1; no firm D call. The CDR3 runs 14 residues. Germline V gene data show CDR1 as WNHNN and CDR2 as SYGVQD (reference sequence). The germline V and J ends were trimmed by 2 bases and 6 bases, with 11 bases remaining between them. The CDR3 reads CASSETGPPNEQFF. CDR3 nucleotide sequence: TGCGCCAGCAGTGAGACCGGACCCCCCAATGAGCAGTTCTTC.

A note on this clone: Distinct nucleotide sequences in the sample also encode this CDR3. The V gene is TRBV7-9, the J gene TRBJ1-6; D possibly corresponds to TRBD1 (5 bases). Trimming shortened V by 5 bases and J by 7 bases, and 12 bases separated the two germline ends. Germline assignment: CDR1 SEHNR and CDR2 FQNEAQ (reference sequence). CDR3 length: 14 amino acids. The chain's CDR3 is CASSGGTENSPLHF. The CDR3 DNA reads TGTGCCAGCAGCGGCGGGACGGAGAATTCACCCCTCCACTTT.

This chain uses TRBV15 with TRBJ2-7; D may correspond to TRBD1 or TRBD2 (5 bases each). The germline V and J ends were trimmed by 0 bases and 6 bases, with 15 bases remaining between them. This CDR3 region has 15 residues. The germline gives CDR1 LNHNV, CDR2 YYDKDF (reference sequence). In DNA form, the CDR3 reads TGTGCCACCAGCAGAGATCGGGACCAGATCGGCGAGCAGTACGTC. Its protein is CATSRDRDQIGEQYV.

The chain is built from TRBV2 and TRBJ2-1; possibly TRBD1 for D (5 bases). V lost 7 bases to trimming and J lost 4 bases, with 11 bases between them. CDR1 is SNHLY and CDR2 is FYNNEI in the germline V gene. The CDR3 spans 13 residues. CDR3 amino acids: CASTQDHYNEQFF. For the CDR3, the DNA is TGTGCCAGCACACAGGATCATTACAATGAGCAGTTCTTC.

The rearrangement joins TRBV4-1 to TRBJ1-1; D is uncertain. The CDR3 loop spans 15 amino acids. V lost 1 base and J 1 base, leaving 10 bases between the germline ends. Germline V CDR1 and CDR2: MGHRA, YSYEKL. The CDR3 DNA is TGCGCCAGCAGCCAAGTTTTACAGAAGAACACTGAAGCTTTCTTT. Translating gives CASSQVLQKNTEAFF.

This chain connects TRBV6-5 to TRBJ2-7; tentative D call: TRBD2 (5 bases). Trimming took off 5 bases at V and 4 bases at J, with 9 bases between the two ends. The CDR3 is made up of 12 amino acids. The V gene's germline CDR1 is MNHEY and CDR2 SVGAGI. The CDR3 spells CASSSTRYEQYF. The CDR3 nucleotides are TGTGCCAGCAGTAGCACTAGGTACGAGCAGTACTTC.

CDR3 sequence reads: CASSDSGRYEQYF. The CDR3 bases are TGTGCCAGCTCAGATTCAGGGAGGTACGAGCAGTACTTC. The chain carries TRBV18 and TRBJ2-7; TRBD2 is a possible D gene (6 bases). From germline, CDR1 is KGHSH and CDR2 LQKENI. This CDR3 region has 13 residues. Trimming took 5 bases from V and 4 from J, leaving 12 bases between them.

V usage is TRBV28 and J usage is TRBJ1-2; tentatively, D is TRBD1 (6 bases). Germline assignment: CDR1 MDHEN and CDR2 SYDVKM. This CDR3 is built from 14 residues. Trimming took off 8 bases at V and 4 bases at J, with 17 bases between the two ends. The CDR3 DNA reads TGTGCCAGCGGGGCACAGGGAAGATCCTATGGCTACACCTTC. This sequence encodes CASGAQGRSYGYTF.

The CDR3 loop is CASSPGQGGVQPQHF. The CDR3, as DNA: TGTGCCAGCTCCCCTGGACAGGGGGGTGTACAGCCCCAGCATTTT. J is TRBJ1-5 and V is TRBV18, with TRBD1 identical over 10 bases. V shed 6 bases and J 7 bases; nucleotides not matched to a gene: 9. The germline V gene has CDR1 KGHSH and CDR2 LQKENI. The length of the CDR3 is 15 residues.

The rearrangement uses TRBV10-3 and TRBJ2-3, with TRBD2 identical over 8 bases. This CDR3 is built from 15 residues. Germline CDR1 and CDR2: ENHRY and SYGVKD. Trimming removed 6 bases from V and 2 bases from J; junction bases left unmatched: 7. The CDR3 region is CAIRRGLADTDTQYF. CDR3 coding DNA: TGTGCCATCAGGCGCGGACTAGCCGACACAGATACGCAGTATTTT.

This clone came up a few times. The chain is built from TRBV2 and TRBJ1-6; D is perhaps TRBD1 (6 bases). The V end was cut by 0 bases, the J end by 5 bases, with 11 bases between. The CDR3 runs to 16 residues. Germline V lookup: CDR1 SNHLY, CDR2 FYNNEI. The CDR3 DNA reads as TGTGCCAGCAGTGAAGCGGGCACAGGGAATAATTCACCCCTCCACTTT. Amino acids: CASSEAGTGNNSPLHF.

The chain joins TRBV15 to TRBJ2-1; 12 bases agree with TRBD1. This CDR3 contains 16 residues. Germline V gives CDR1 LNHNV, CDR2 YYDKDF (reference sequence). Trimming took 5 bases from V and 8 from J; bases not matched to a gene: 10. The CDR3 bases are TGTGCCACCAGCGAAGACTGGGGACAGGGGGCCGATGAGCAGTTCTTC. Its protein is CATSEDWGQGADEQFF.

The chain carries TRBV5-6 and TRBJ1-1, with 8 bases fitting TRBD1. J gave up 8 bases and V 4 bases, and 4 bases lay outside the gene matches. CDR3 length equals 12 residues. From germline, CDR1 is SGHDT and CDR2 YYEEEE. The CDR3 bases are TGTGCCAGCAGCCGGACAGGGAGGGAAGCTTTCTTT. Translating gives CASSRTGREAFF.

This chain connects TRBV9 to TRBJ1-1; D is undetermined. The CDR3 length is 13 residues. Germline-derived CDR1 and CDR2 are SGDLS and YYNGEE. The V and J ends lost 0 bases and 4 bases respectively, with 7 bases between them. DNA for the CDR3: TGTGCCAGCAGCGTAGCTGAGGGCACTGAAGCTTTCTTT. Protein sequence: CASSVAEGTEAFF.

The chain uses TRBV7-8 and TRBJ2-3; D possibly corresponds to TRBD2 (5 bases). This CDR3 region has 13 residues. Trimming removed 10 bases from V and 2 bases from J, with 13 bases in between. Looked up from germline, CDR1 is SGHVS and CDR2 is FQNEAQ. The CDR3 sequence is CATLGLNTDTQYF. CDR3 bases: TGTGCCACCCTCGGACTGAACACAGATACGCAGTATTTT.

The chain carries TRBV6-1 and TRBJ1-4; TRBD1 aligns across 7 bases. V trimming: 0 bases; J trimming: 3 bases; junction bases outside the gene matches: 1. Germline V lookup: CDR1 MNHNS, CDR2 SASEGT. The CDR3 covers 15 residues. The CDR3 spells CASSEAQGANEKLFF. The DNA of the CDR3 is TGTGCCAGCAGTGAAGCTCAGGGGGCTAATGAAAAACTGTTTTTT.

This clone appeared a single time. V gene TRBV6-4 combines with J gene TRBJ2-6, with 9 positions matching TRBD1. The CDR3 covers 17 residues. Trimming cost V 6 bases and J 2 bases; bases outside gene matches: 8. Per the germline V gene, CDR1 is MRHNA and CDR2 is SNTAGT. The chain's CDR3 is CASRSHRGLAGANVLTF. The CDR3 region has the DNA TGTGCCAGCAGGTCACACAGGGGGCTGGCTGGGGCCAACGTCCTGACTTTC.

This chain links TRBV4-1 with TRBJ2-7; the match to TRBD1 covers 7 bases. Germline CDR1 MGHRA, CDR2 YSYEKL. The CDR3 is 14 amino acids. V lost 4 bases, J lost 6 bases, and 9 bases stayed unmatched. The CDR3 nucleotides read TGCGCCAGCAGCCGACCGGGACAGTCAACCGAGCAGTACTTC. This codes for CASSRPGQSTEQYF.

V and J are TRBV28 and TRBJ2-2, with D maybe TRBD1 (7 bases). Germline V CDR1 and CDR2: MDHEN, SYDVKM. V was clipped by 8 bases and J by 0 bases, with 10 bases between them. CDR3 length equals 14 residues. This CDR3 reads CASVRGANTGELFF. DNA for the CDR3: TGTGCCAGCGTCAGGGGGGCGAACACCGGGGAGCTGTTTTTT.